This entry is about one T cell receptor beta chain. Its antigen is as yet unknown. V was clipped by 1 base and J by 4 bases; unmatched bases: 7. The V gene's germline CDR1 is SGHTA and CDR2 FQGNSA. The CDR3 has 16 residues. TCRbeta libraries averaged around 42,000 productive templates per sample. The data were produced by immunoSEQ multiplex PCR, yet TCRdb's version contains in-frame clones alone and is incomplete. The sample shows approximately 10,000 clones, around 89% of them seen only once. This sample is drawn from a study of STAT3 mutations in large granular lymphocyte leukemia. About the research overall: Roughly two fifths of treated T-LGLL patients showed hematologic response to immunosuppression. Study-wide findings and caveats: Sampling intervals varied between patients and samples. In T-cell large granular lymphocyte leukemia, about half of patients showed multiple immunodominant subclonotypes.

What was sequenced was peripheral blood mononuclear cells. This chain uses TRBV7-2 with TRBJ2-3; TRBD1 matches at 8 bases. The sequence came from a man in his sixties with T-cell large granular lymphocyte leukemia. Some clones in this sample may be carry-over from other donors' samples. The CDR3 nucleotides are TGTGCCAGCAGCTTAGAAGCAGGGGGCGCGTCAGATACGCAGTATTTT. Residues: CASSLEAGGASDTQYF.